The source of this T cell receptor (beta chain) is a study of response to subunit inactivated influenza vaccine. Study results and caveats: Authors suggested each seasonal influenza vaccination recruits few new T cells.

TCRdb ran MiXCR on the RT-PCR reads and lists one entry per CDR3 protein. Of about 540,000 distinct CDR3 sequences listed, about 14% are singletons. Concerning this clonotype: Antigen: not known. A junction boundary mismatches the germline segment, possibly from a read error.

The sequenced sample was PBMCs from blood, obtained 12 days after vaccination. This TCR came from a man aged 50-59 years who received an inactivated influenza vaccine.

CDR3: CAICELPGFYEQYF. The DNA for the CDR3 is TGTGCCATCTGTGAACTCCCGGGCTTCTACGAGCAGTACTTC. The rearrangement links TRBV10-3 to TRBJ2-7; the D is unclear. This CDR3 region has 14 residues. Looked up from germline, CDR1 is ENHRY and CDR2 is SYGVKD.